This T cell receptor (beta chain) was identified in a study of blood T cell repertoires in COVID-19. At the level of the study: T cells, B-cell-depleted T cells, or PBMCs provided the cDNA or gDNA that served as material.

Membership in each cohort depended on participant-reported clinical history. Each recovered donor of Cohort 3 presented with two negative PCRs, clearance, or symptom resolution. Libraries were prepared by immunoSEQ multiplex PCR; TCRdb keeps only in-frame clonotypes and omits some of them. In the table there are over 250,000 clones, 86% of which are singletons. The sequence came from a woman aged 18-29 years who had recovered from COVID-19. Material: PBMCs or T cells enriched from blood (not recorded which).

CDR3 bases: TGCGCCAGCAGCCAAGAGATAACAGGGGACTCCACCGGGGAGCTGTTTTTT. Protein: CASSQEITGDSTGELFF. The chain has TRBV4-1 and TRBJ2-2; a weak D match, TRBD1 (7 bases). The germline CDR1 and CDR2 sequences are MGHRA and YSYEKL. V was pared by 0 bases and J by 4 bases, with 15 bases between. The CDR3 extends over 17 amino acids.